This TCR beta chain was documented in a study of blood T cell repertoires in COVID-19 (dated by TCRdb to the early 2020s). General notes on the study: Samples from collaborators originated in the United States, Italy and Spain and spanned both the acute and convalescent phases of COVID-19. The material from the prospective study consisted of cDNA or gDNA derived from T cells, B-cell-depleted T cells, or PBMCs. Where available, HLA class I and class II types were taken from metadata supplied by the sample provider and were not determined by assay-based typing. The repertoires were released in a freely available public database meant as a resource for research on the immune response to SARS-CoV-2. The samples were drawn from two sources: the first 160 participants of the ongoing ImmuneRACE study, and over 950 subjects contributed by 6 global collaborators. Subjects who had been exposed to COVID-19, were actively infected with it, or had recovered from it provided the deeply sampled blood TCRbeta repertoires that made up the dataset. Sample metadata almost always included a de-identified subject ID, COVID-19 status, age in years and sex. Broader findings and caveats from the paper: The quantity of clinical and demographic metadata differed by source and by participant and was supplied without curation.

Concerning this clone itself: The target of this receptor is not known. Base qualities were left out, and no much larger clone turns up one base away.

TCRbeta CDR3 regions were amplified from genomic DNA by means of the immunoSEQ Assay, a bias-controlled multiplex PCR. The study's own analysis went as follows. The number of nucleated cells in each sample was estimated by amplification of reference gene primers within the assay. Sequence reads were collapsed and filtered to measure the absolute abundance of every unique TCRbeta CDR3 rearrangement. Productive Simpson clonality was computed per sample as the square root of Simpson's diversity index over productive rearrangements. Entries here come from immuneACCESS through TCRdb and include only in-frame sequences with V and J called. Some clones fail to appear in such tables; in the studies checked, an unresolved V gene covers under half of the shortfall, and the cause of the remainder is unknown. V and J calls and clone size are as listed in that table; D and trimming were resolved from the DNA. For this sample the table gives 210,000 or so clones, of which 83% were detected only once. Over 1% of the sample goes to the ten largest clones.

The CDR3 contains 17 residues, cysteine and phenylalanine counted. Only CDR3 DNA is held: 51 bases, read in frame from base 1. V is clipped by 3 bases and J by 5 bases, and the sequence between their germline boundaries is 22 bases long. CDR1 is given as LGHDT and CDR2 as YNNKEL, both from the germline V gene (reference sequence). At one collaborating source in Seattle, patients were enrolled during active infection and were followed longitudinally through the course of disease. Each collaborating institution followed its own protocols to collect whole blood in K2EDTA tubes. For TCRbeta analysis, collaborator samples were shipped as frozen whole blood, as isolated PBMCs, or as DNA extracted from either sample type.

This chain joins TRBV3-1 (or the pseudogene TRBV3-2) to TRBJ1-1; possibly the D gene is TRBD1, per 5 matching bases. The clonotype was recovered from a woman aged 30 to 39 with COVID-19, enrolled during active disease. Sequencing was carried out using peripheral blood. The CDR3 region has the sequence CASSHVLRGGMGTEAFF. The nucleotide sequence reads TGTGCCAGCAGCCACGTTTTAAGGGGAGGGATGGGTACTGAAGCTTTCTTT.